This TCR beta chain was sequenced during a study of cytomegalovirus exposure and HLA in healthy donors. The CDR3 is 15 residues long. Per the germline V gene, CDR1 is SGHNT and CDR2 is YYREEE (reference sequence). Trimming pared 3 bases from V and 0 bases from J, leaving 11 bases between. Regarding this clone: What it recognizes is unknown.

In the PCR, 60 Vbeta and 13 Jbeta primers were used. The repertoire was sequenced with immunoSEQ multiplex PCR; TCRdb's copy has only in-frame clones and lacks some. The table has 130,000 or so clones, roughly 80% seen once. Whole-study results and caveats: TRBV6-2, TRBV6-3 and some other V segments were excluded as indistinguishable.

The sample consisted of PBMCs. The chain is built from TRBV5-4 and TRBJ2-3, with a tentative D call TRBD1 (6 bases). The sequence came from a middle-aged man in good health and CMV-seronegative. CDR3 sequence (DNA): TGTGCCAGCAGCTCGACAGGATCTAGCACAGATACGCAGTATTTT. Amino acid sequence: CASSSTGSSTDTQYF.